This T cell receptor beta chain is from a study of vaccination effects on CD4 cells after COVID-19. Study at large: For each well, two million PBMC were cultured with 8.5 to 10 IU/ml IL-2 and around 9 ug/ml peptides.

The authors isolated CD4+ T cells after around nine days of culture. All study participants received two doses of BNT162b2 or mRNA-1273 vaccine. Among the vaccine recipients, none had a prior SARS-CoV-2 infection, and nucleocapsid antibodies were negative. IL-2 medium took the place of half the medium on both days 3 and 7. As for this clone: The antigen is unknown.

Generated by immunoSEQ multiplex PCR, the TCRdb table keeps only in-frame clones and is missing some. The sample gives around 66,000 clones, 70% to 75% of which show up once; about 2.2% is in the top ten. Findings and caveats of the study: Marked contraction was observed in infection-induced and vaccine-induced clones late after vaccination.

The CDR3 is 12 amino acids. Trimming stripped 11 bases from V and 7 bases from J, with 15 bases between. The V call is TRBV23-1, the J call TRBJ1-5, with a tentative D call TRBD1 (5 bases). TRBV23-1 is an ORF, with its function uncertain. The TCR originated in a human donor who received a COVID-19 vaccine. The source was CD4+ T cells from PBMCs cultured without peptide, collected after COVID-19 vaccination. The CDR3 region is CAAAVAGQPQHF. For the CDR3, the DNA is TGCGCCGCCGCTGTCGCAGGGCAGCCCCAGCATTTT.